Here is one TCR beta chain with its context. The antigen is undetermined. The V gene lost 5 bases and the J gene lost 6 bases, with 22 bases spanning the gap. Germline assignment: CDR1 SGHNT and CDR2 YYREEE (reference sequence). This CDR3 has 16 residues. The sample belongs to a study of T cell repertoires in ileal Crohn's disease. Assay: immunoSEQ multiplex PCR; the TCRdb copy retains only in-frame clones and omits some. The repertoire consists of about 5,700 clones, with 80% to 90% occurring once and the leading ten covering approximately 5.9%. Study observations and caveats: All patients with clonality above 26.8% had endoscopic recurrence.

Sample: ileal tissue. This TCR was recovered from an adult with Crohn's disease. The chain recombines TRBV5-4 with TRBJ2-3, with D possibly matching TRBD2 (6 bases). CDR3 protein: CASRRGAGRSSDTQYF. DNA of the CDR3: TGTGCCAGCAGGCGGGGCGCCGGACGATCTTCGGATACGCAGTATTTT.